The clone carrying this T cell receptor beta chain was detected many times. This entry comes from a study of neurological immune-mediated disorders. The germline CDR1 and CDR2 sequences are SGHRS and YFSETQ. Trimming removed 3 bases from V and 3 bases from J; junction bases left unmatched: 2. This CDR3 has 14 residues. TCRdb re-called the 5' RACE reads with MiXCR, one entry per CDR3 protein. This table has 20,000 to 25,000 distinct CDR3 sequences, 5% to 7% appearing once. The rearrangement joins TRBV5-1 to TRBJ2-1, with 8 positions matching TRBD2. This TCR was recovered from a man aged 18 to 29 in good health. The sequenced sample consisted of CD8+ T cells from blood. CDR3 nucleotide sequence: TGCGCCAGCAGCTACGGGGGGGTCTACAATGAGCAGTTCTTC. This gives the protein CASSYGGVYNEQFF.